The 9 T cell receptor beta chains listed next were all sequenced from one sample in a study of regulatory T cells in long-lasting Graves disease. The time point: newly diagnosed GD, antithyroid drugs for less than 3 months. Preparation of the TCR library used RNA extracted from PBMCs. For TCR beta, libraries came from iRepertoire HTBI primers and Arm-PCR of CDR3 regions. TCRdb called the multiplex PCR reads again in MiXCR, with one record for every CDR3 protein. The sample includes under 250,000 distinct CDR3 sequences, 15% to 20% seen only once; the top ten take 12%. This same sample was also part of a study on T cells in Graves' hyperthyroidism and ophthalmopathy.

The source material was peripheral blood mononuclear cells (PBMCs), sampled at new diagnosis, from a patient treated with antithyroid drugs. The receptors derive from a woman between 25 and 40 years old with Graves disease.

The chain recombines TRBV7-9 with TRBJ2-5; D may be TRBD1 (6 bases). This CDR3 is built from 11 residues. Germline V gene sequence: CDR1 SEHNR, CDR2 FQNEAQ (reference sequence). The V end was cut by 5 bases, the J end by 8 bases, with 9 bases between. The DNA of the CDR3 is TGTGCCAGCAGCCCGACAGGAACCCAGTACTTC. Translated, it gives CASSPTGTQYF. Based on the CDR3 plus reference TRBV7-9 and TRBJ2-5, the full variable domain is DTGVSQNPRHKITKRGQNVTFRCDPISEHNRLYWYRQTLGQGPEFLTYFQNEAQLEKSRLLSDRFSAERPKGSFSTLEIQRTEQGDSAMYLCASSPTGTQYFGPGTRLLVL.

This clonotype was seen many times. The chain uses TRBV6-1 and TRBJ1-2; TRBD1 might be the D (5 bases). This CDR3 has 13 amino acids. Trimming shortened V by 6 bases and J by 4 bases, and 12 bases separated the two germline ends. The germline CDR1 and CDR2 sequences are MNHNS and SASEGT. The CDR3 nucleotides are TGTGCCAGCAGGATGACCGGGACCTATGGCTACACCTTC. Translated: CASRMTGTYGYTF.

This clonotype was found many times. This chain uses TRBV25-1 with TRBJ2-7; 11 bases are shared with TRBD1. From germline, CDR1 is MGHDK and CDR2 SYGVNS. The V gene end was trimmed by 1 base and the J gene end by 6 bases; junction bases not matched to a gene: 14. The CDR3 is 18 amino acids. The CDR3 DNA sequence: TGTGCCAGCAGTGAATTGGGACTGCGTGGGACAGGGGGAGCCGAGCAGTACTTC. Its protein product is CASSELGLRGTGGAEQYF.

This clonotype was counted a few times. V is TRBV30 and J is TRBJ2-1, with 12 bases lining up with TRBD2. The V gene end was trimmed by 3 bases and the J gene end by 9 bases; junction bases not matched to a gene: 15. The germline CDR1 and CDR2 sequences are GTSNPN and SVGIG (reference sequence). The CDR3 has 17 amino acids. The CDR3 DNA sequence: TGTGCCTGGAGCGGTTCGACTAGCGGGAGAGGAAACTTTGAGCAGTTCTTC. Protein sequence: CAWSGSTSGRGNFEQFF.

This clonotype showed up many times. The V gene is TRBV19, the J gene TRBJ2-7; TRBD1 is a possible D gene (5 bases). Trimming removed 1 base at V and 2 bases at J, with 15 bases between. Germline V gene data show CDR1 as LNHDA and CDR2 as SQIVND (reference sequence). The CDR3 is made up of 16 amino acids. The CDR3, as DNA: TGTGCCAGTAGTATAGGTCCAGGGCCAAACGCCTACGAGCAGTACTTC. Translated, it gives CASSIGPGPNAYEQYF.

The chain has TRBV5-6 and TRBJ2-5; 10 bases are shared with TRBD2. Germline V gene data show CDR1 as SGHDT and CDR2 as YYEEEE. This CDR3 comprises 17 residues. The V gene end was trimmed by 6 bases and the J gene end by 2 bases; junction bases not matched to a gene: 13. CDR3 protein: CASNTRAGLAKQETQYF. CDR3 nucleotides: TGTGCCAGCAACACTAGAGCGGGACTAGCGAAGCAAGAGACCCAGTACTTC.

This clonotype was observed at least ten times. V usage is TRBV30 and J usage is TRBJ1-2; D ambiguous. Deletions cut 0 bases from V and 2 bases from J, with 16 bases between. The CDR3 extends over 16 amino acids. Germline V gene sequence: CDR1 GTSNPN, CDR2 SVGIG (reference sequence). The CDR3 loop reads CAWSVRGLPRNYGYTF. Written as DNA, the CDR3 is TGTGCCTGGAGTGTACGAGGACTCCCGAGGAACTATGGCTACACCTTC.

To note about this clonotype: At one end, the junction sequence differs from germline, possibly due to a read error. V usage is TRBV28 and J usage is TRBJ2-7, with a possible D match to TRBD2 (5 bases). CDR1 and CDR2 (germline): MDHEN, SYDVKM. The CDR3 is 11 residues long. CDR3 amino acids: CASGLAYEQYF. CDR3 DNA: TGTGCCAGCGGTTTAGCGTACGAGCAGTACTTC.

The chain employs TRBV6-5 and TRBJ2-1; TRBD2 matches at 13 bases. The V gene end was trimmed by 4 bases and the J gene end by 3 bases; junction bases not matched to a gene: 9. CDR3 length: 18 residues. Germline V gene lookup returns CDR1 MNHEY and CDR2 SVGAGI. The CDR3 spells CASSWTSGSEPLYNEQFF. DNA of the CDR3: TGTGCCAGCAGTTGGACTAGCGGGAGCGAACCCCTCTACAATGAGCAGTTCTTC.